Listed here is a single TCR beta chain. What it binds is not known. One entry per CDR3 protein, called by TCRdb with MiXCR from the reads. The sample carries fewer than 1,000,000 distinct CDR3 sequences, 30% to 40% recorded once. The length of the CDR3 is 14 residues. Germline values: CDR1 DFQATT, CDR2 SNEGSKA (reference sequence). J lost 3 bases, V lost 5 bases, and 9 bases had no gene match. The data are from a study of T cell repertoires in cytomegalovirus infection. Study as a whole: CMV epitopes used comprised recently identified HLA-C-restricted ones and well-studied HLA-B-restricted ones. Matching HLA type and CMV infection were both indicated by public TCR beta signatures.

This chain uses TRBV20-1 with TRBJ2-5, with TRBD2 identical over 7 bases. The TCR originated in a human donor in good health (CMV status not recorded). Some clones in this sample may be carry-over from other donors' samples. The material was cultured CD8+ T cells from PBMCs, obtained from culture after CMV antigen stimulation. The CDR3 loop reads CSASQLARKETQYF. The CDR3 coding sequence is TGCAGTGCTTCACAACTAGCGCGTAAAGAGACCCAGTACTTC.